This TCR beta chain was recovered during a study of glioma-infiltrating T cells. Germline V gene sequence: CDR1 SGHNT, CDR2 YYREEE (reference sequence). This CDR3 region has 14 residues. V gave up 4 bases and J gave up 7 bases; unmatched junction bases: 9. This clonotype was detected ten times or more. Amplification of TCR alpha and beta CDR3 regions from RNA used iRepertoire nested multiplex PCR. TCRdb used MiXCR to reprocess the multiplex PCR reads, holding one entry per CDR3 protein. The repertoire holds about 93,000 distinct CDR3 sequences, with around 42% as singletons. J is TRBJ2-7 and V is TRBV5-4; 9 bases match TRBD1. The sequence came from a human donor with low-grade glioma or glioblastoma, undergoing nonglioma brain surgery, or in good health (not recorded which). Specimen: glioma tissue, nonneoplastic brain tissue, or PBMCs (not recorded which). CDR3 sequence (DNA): TGTGCCAGCAGCCTGACAGGGGGATTGGAAGAGCAGTACTTC. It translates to CASSLTGGLEEQYF.